This is a list of T cell receptor beta chains from one sample in a study of regulatory T cells in long-lasting Graves disease. TCRdb fed the multiplex PCR reads into MiXCR, producing one record per CDR3 protein. The top ten hold about a quarter of the sample, which has a few hundred thousand distinct CDR3 sequences, around 20% seen once. The sequenced sample was peripheral blood mononuclear cells (PBMCs), obtained when the disease was refractory, from a patient treated with antithyroid drugs. These receptors were taken from a female donor with Graves disease. CDR3s include the opening cysteine and the closing phenylalanine or tryptophan. Fields, in order: D gene, J gene, clone size, V gene, CDR3 DNA, CDR3 protein. D genes are given only for firm matches. Clone size is not always given. Where it is, it says once, few, many or a class for expanded clones.

TRBD1 TRBJ2-7 many TRBV28 TGTGCCACCAACCTAGGGACAGGGGGTACCGAGCAGTACTTC CATNLGTGGTEQYF
NA TRBJ1-6 many TRBV28 TGTGCCAGCAGTTTATCGGGTACGGGTTCACCCCTCCACTTT CASSLSGTGSPLHF
NA TRBJ2-2 NA TRBV7-9 TGTGCCAGCAGCCTCTCGTCAGAATACGTTCACGGGGAGCTGTTTTTT CASSLSSEYVHGELFF
NA TRBJ1-1 few TRBV10-3 TGTGCCATCAGGGCGGGGTCGGGCGGGAACACTGAAGCTTTCTTT CAIRAGSGGNTEAFF
NA TRBJ2-7 many TRBV7-9 TGTGCCAGCACCATAGGGCAGGGGAACTCCTACGAGCAGTACTTC CASTIGQGNSYEQYF
NA TRBJ1-2 NA TRBV3-1 TGTGCCAGCAGCCCGCGGCGGATCAACTATGGCTACACCTTC CASSPRRINYGYTF
TRBD1 TRBJ1-2 many TRBV7-8 TGTGCCAGCAGCTTAGCCTCACAGGGGGCTGGATATGGCTACACCTTC CASSLASQGAGYGYTF
NA TRBJ1-1 few TRBV20-1 TGCAGTGCCTTCAGGGAGAACACTGAAGCTTTCTTT CSAFRENTEAFF
NA TRBJ1-2 many TRBV29-1 TGCAGCGTTGAATCTGTTCACGGCGATGGCTACACCTTC CSVESVHGDGYTF
TRBD2 TRBJ2-1 NA TRBV27 TGTGCCAGCAGTTTTCAGGCGGGACTAGCGGGAAACAATGAGCAGTTCTTC CASSFQAGLAGNNEQFF
NA TRBJ2-5 few TRBV11-1 TGTGCCAGCAGCTTAGTCCTAGGGGCCTACGAGACCCAGTACTTC CASSLVLGAYETQYF
NA TRBJ1-1 few TRBV5-6 TGTGCCAGCAGCCGAGAGTCGGGGAACACTGAAGCTTTCTTT CASSRESGNTEAFF
NA TRBJ2-4 few TRBV2 TGTGCCAGCATGTTTCGATCGGTTGGCAAAAACATTCAGTACTTC CASMFRSVGKNIQYF
NA TRBJ1-1 many TRBV2 TGTGCCAGCAGTGAAATCACGGCTGAAGCTTTCTTT CASSEITAEAFF
NA TRBJ2-5 many TRBV7-2 TGTGCCAGCAGCTTAAGTCTGAGGGAGACCCAGTACTTC CASSLSLRETQYF
NA TRBJ1-3 NA TRBV20-1 TGCAGTGCCCCAGACATGGCCGAATTTGGAAACACCATATATTTT CSAPDMAEFGNTIYF
NA TRBJ1-5 NA TRBV30 TGTGCCTGGAGTGTAGTGGGCTATCAGCCCCAGCATTTT CAWSVVGYQPQHF
NA TRBJ2-2 few TRBV19 TGTGCCAGTAGTGCTGACAGGGGAGGGGGCACCGGGGAGCTGTTTTTT CASSADRGGGTGELFF
NA TRBJ2-6 few TRBV2 TGTGCCAGAAGCTCTGGGGCCAACGTCCTGACTTTC CARSSGANVLTF
NA TRBJ1-5 few TRBV10-3 TGTGCCATCAGTGAGCAGGTGGGCAATCAGCCCCAGCATTTT CAISEQVGNQPQHF
NA TRBJ1-3 many TRBV11-2 TGTGCCAGCAGCTTAGATGGCTTAAGCTCTGGAAACACCATATATTTT CASSLDGLSSGNTIYF
NA TRBJ1-1 NA TRBV10-3 TGTGCCATCACCCGCGGTATGAACACTGAAGCTTTCTTT CAITRGMNTEAFF
NA TRBJ1-1 NA TRBV6-1 TGTGCCAGCAGTGTTTCAGGCGTCAACACTGAAGCTTTCTTT CASSVSGVNTEAFF
TRBD2 TRBJ2-5 NA TRBV7-2 TGTGCCAGCAGCTTAGTTTCTAGCGGGGGGATCCAAGAGACCCAGTACTTC CASSLVSSGGIQETQYF
TRBD1 TRBJ1-1 once TRBV19 TGTGCCAGTAATATAGATGAAGGGAGGCAGGGGGAGAAGAACACTGAAGCTTTCTTT CASNIDEGRQGEKNTEAFF
TRBD2 TRBJ2-5 many TRBV6-1 TGTGCCAGCAGCAGAGCTATTGGACTAGCGGGAGTTGAGACCCAGTACTTC CASSRAIGLAGVETQYF
TRBD2 TRBJ2-7 NA TRBV18 TGTGCCAGCTCACCTCAACTAGCGGGGAGCTCCTACGAGCAGTACTTC CASSPQLAGSSYEQYF
NA TRBJ2-2 NA TRBV20-1 TGCAGTGCTAGAGCCCCCAGTGGGGAGCTGTTTTTT CSARAPSGELFF
NA TRBJ1-5 NA TRBV6-1 TGTGCCAGCAGTCCTTCAACAGGACTTAGCAATCAGCCCCAGCATTTT CASSPSTGLSNQPQHF
NA TRBJ1-2 few TRBV10-3 TGTGCCATCAGTGCTGTCACCGGCTATGGCTACACCTTC CAISAVTGYGYTF
NA TRBJ1-5 NA TRBV6-1 TGTGCCAGCAGTGAAGGAGGGAATCAGCCCCGGCATTTT CASSEGGNQPRHF
NA TRBJ1-1 many TRBV20-1 TGCAGTGCTAGGGCGACAAGCGCGCGTACTGAAGCTTTCTTT CSARATSARTEAFF
NA TRBJ2-5 few TRBV3-1 TGTGCCAGCAGCCGCGGGAATGTGGGGGAGACCCAGTACTTC CASSRGNVGETQYF
NA TRBJ2-7 many TRBV28 TGTGCCAGCAGTTTGGTGGAGGGGCGGGTGGACTACGAGCAGTACTTC CASSLVEGRVDYEQYF
TRBD2 TRBJ2-7 few TRBV28 TGTGCCAGCAGTTGGATCCTCCCGGGACTAGCGGGCCCCTACTACGAGCAGTACTTC CASSWILPGLAGPYYEQYF
NA TRBJ2-4 many TRBV5-1 TGCGCCAGCAGCTTGGCCGTGGGAAACATTCAGTACTTC CASSLAVGNIQYF
NA TRBJ2-7 NA TRBV29-1 TGCAGCGTTGCGGACAGTTCCTACGAGCAGTACTTC CSVADSSYEQYF
NA TRBJ1-5 NA TRBV18 TGTGCCAGCTCGAACGGCGGAGTTCAGCCCCAGCATTTT CASSNGGVQPQHF
NA TRBJ1-5 NA TRBV7-2 TGTGCCAGCAGCCAAACGACGGGCAATCAGCCCCAGCATTTT CASSQTTGNQPQHF
NA TRBJ1-4 NA TRBV18 TGTGCCAGCTCACCAAATTCCGGCGTTAATGAAAAACTGTTTTTT CASSPNSGVNEKLFF
NA TRBJ1-6 many TRBV12-3/TRBV12-4 TGTGCCAGCAGTTTACGGCAGCTGAATTCACCCCTCCACTTT CASSLRQLNSPLHF
NA TRBJ1-6 NA TRBV7-2 TGTGCCAGCAGCTCCCGGGGGTCCAATTCACCCCTCCACTTT CASSSRGSNSPLHF
TRBD2 TRBJ2-1 once TRBV7-3 TGTGCCAGCAGCTCGACCGGGACTAGCTACAATGAGCAGTTCTTC CASSSTGTSYNEQFF
NA TRBJ2-7 few TRBV28 TGTGCCAGCATGGCGGGCCCCTACGAGCAGTACTTC CASMAGPYEQYF
NA TRBJ1-4 NA TRBV5-1 TGCGCCAGCAGCTTGGACAGCCAGAATGAAAAACTGTTTTTT CASSLDSQNEKLFF
NA TRBJ1-5 few TRBV28 TGTGCCAGCAGTCCTCAAAACCCTTATCAGCCCCAGCATTTT CASSPQNPYQPQHF
NA TRBJ2-5 NA TRBV11-1 TGTGCCAGCAGCTTAGAAGAGGGAACGGGGGAGACCCAGTACTTC CASSLEEGTGETQYF
NA TRBJ2-7 few TRBV30 TGTGCCTGGAAAGTAGGACTAGGGGGCGAGCAGTACTTC CAWKVGLGGEQYF
NA TRBJ2-3 few TRBV7-2 TGTGCCAGCAGCTTGGGGGATAGGACAGCCACAGATACGCAGTATTTT CASSLGDRTATDTQYF